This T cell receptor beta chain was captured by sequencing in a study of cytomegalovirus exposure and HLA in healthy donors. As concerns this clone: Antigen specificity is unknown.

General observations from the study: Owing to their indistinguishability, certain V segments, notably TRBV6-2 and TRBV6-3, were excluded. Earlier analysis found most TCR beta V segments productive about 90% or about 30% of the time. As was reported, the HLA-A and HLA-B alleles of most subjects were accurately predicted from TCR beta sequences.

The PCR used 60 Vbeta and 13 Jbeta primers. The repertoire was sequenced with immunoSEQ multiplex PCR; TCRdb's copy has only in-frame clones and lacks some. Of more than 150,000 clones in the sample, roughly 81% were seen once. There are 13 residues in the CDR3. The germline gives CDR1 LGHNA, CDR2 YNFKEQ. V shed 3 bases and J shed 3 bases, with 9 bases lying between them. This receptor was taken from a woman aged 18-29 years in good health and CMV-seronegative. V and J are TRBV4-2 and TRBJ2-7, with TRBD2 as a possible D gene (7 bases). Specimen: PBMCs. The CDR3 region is CASSQRGGYEQYF. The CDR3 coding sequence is TGTGCCAGCAGCCAGAGGGGGGGCTACGAGCAGTACTTC.